This TCR beta chain was recorded in a study of Ad26.COV2.S vaccination and SARS-CoV-2 variants. Treatment meaning: over 15 received Ad26.COV2.S at low or high dose, single or two shots; roughly five received placebo; per-sample allocation not given. Collection of the samples took place on day 63 after the first injection of vaccine or placebo. Trimming removed 6 bases from V and 1 base from J; junction bases left unmatched: 8. Germline lookup yields CDR1 MNHEY and CDR2 SVGAGI. This CDR3 is built from 15 residues. Assay: immunoSEQ multiplex PCR; the TCRdb copy retains only in-frame clones and omits some. The data contain about 390,000 clones, roughly nine tenths of them singletons. This clone appeared a single time. Its antigen is as yet unknown. Study-level points and caveats: The study found similar non-spike TCR breadth in vaccine and placebo recipients.

The sequence was obtained from a person between 18 and 65 years old who received the Ad26.COV2.S COVID-19 vaccine or a placebo. The material was peripheral blood, obtained in a trial of Ad26.COV2.S vaccine versus placebo. The gene calls are TRBV6-5 and TRBJ2-5; TRBD1 aligns across 7 bases. This CDR3 is CASRAGTAFQETQYF. The CDR3 DNA sequence: TGTGCCAGCAGAGCAGGGACAGCCTTCCAAGAGACCCAGTACTTC.